One and the same sample provided the 12 T cell receptor beta chains below, sequenced in a study of T cell clonality in common variable immunodeficiency (dated by TCRdb to about 2015). The library was prepared using the immunoSEQ multiplex PCR assay. TCRdb took over this immuneACCESS table, retaining in-frame rearrangements with V and J assigned. Such tables are incomplete; in checked studies, under half of the missing clones stem from an unresolved V gene, and the remainder is unexplained. Listed for this sample are about 30,000 clones, none observed only a single time. 5.4% of the sample comes from the top ten. Study-level results and caveats: Reportedly, TCRbeta sequences from CVID had fewer deletions and N-nucleotide insertions, and highly modified clones with 13 or more V deletions were absent from CVID.

No cognate antigen is known for these TCRs. The sequencing sample was made of peripheral blood mononuclear cells. All receptors derive from a human donor with common variable immunodeficiency.

There are many counts of this clone. Incomplete CDR3 DNA: TGTGCCAGCAGTGACTCTGGGGGCGGAAGCACAGATACG. Translation: CASSDSGGGSTDT. The complete CDR3 sequence is CASSDSGGGSTDTQYF. The chain combines TRBV6-4 with TRBJ2-3, with D maybe TRBD1 (6 bases). The read is 3 residues too short to cover the CDR3 end, so that end is filled in from the germline J gene. The CDR3 is made up of 16 amino acids. Per the germline V gene, CDR1 is MRHNA and CDR2 is SNTAGT. With 0 bases removed from V and 0 bases from J, the gap between germline ends came to 10 bases.

This clone was picked up a small number of times. The read terminates 3 residues before the CDR3 end, so the remaining end is supplied by the germline J gene. V is TRBV20-1 and J is TRBJ2-7; D is tentatively TRBD1 or TRBD2 (5 bases each). In germline, CDR1 is DFQATT, CDR2 SNEGSKA (reference sequence). The CDR3 covers 13 residues. V was cut by 6 bases and J by 2 bases, with 14 bases left in between. This chain's CDR3 is CSARDRGPYEQYF. Partial CDR3 DNA: TGCAGTGCACGAGACAGAGGGCCCTACGAG.

A word on this clone: The read gets to within 3 residues of the CDR3 end, and the germline J gene fills in the rest. The chain joins TRBV7-9 to TRBJ2-5, with TRBD2 identical over 8 bases. J was trimmed by 5 bases and V by 5 bases; bases with no gene match: 4. The CDR3 has 13 residues. Germline lookup yields CDR1 SEHNR and CDR2 FQNEAQ (reference sequence). CDR3 sequence: CASSRSSGETQYF. The CDR3 bases that were read are TGTGCCAGCAGCCGTTCTAGCGGGGAGACC. Complete variable domain (other parts from reference TRBV7-9 and TRBJ2-5): DTGVSQNPRHKITKRGQNVTFRCDPISEHNRLYWYRQTLGQGPEFLTYFQNEAQLEKSRLLSDRFSAERPKGSFSTLEIQRTEQGDSAMYLCASSRSSGETQYFGPGTRLLVL.

This clone was seen at least ten times. The read ends 3 residues shy of where the CDR3 ends; the end is completed using the germline J gene. The chain recombines TRBV20-1 with TRBJ2-1, with 13 positions matching TRBD2. With V trimmed by 5 bases and J by 5 bases, 12 bases remained unmatched. The germline gives CDR1 DFQATT, CDR2 SNEGSKA (reference sequence). There are 17 residues in the CDR3. CDR3: CSAARLAGGLLNNEQFF. The DNA read from the CDR3 is TGCAGTGCTGCACGACTAGCGGGGGGACTATTAAACAATGAG.

This clone was seen a few times. The sequenced fragment ends 3 residues before the CDR3 boundary, so the rest is inferred from the germline J gene. V gene TRBV7-3 combines with J gene TRBJ2-2; 9 bases line up with TRBD2. V lost 6 bases and J lost 1; bases outside the gene matches: 3. This CDR3 has 15 amino acids. Germline CDR1 and CDR2: SGHTA and FQGTGA. CDR3 DNA, as far as it was read: TGTGCCAGCAGAAAAGCGGGGGGGAACACCGGGGAG. Protein product: CASRKAGGNTGE. The CDR3 as a whole reads CASRKAGGNTGELFF.

This clone has a count of ten or more. The read is 3 residues too short to cover the CDR3 end, so that end is filled in from the germline J gene. This sequence joins TRBV29-1 and TRBJ1-2; D ambiguous. Germline lookup yields CDR1 SQVTM and CDR2 ANQGSEA. The CDR3 has 11 amino acids. CDR3 region: CSVEGRHGYTF. The CDR3 bases that were read are TGCAGCGTTGAAGGCAGACACGGC.

Comment on this clone: The read ends 3 residues shy of where the CDR3 ends; the end is completed using the germline J gene. The V call is TRBV7-8, the J call TRBJ2-5; a possible D gene is TRBD2 (7 bases). Germline CDR1 SGHVS, CDR2 FQNEAQ. CDR3 length: 16 residues. The V end was cut by 5 bases, the J end by 3 bases, with 19 bases between. The CDR3 DNA, read in part, is TGTGCCAGCAGCCGAAGCCCGGGGGGCTTCGAAGAGACC. Translation: CASSRSPGGFEET. The CDR3 in its entirety is CASSRSPGGFEETQYF.

The table lists this clone with a few counts. The read comes to an end 3 residues before the CDR3 does, leaving the germline J gene to fill in the end. This chain connects TRBV7-3 to TRBJ2-2; 8 nucleotides align to TRBD2. Per germline, CDR1 SGHTA and CDR2 FQGTGA. Germline trimming cut 0 bases from V and 1 base from J; bases unmatched to any gene: 4. This CDR3 contains 17 residues. The CDR3 bases that were read are TGTGCCAGCAGCTTAACGGCGCGGGGGGTGAACACCGGGGAG. Translating it yields CASSLTARGVNTGE. The full CDR3 reads CASSLTARGVNTGELFF.

This clone occurred a few times. The missing CDR3 end, 3 residues past where the read stops, is filled in from the germline J gene. This chain uses TRBV7-9 with TRBJ1-2; a weak D match, TRBD1 (5 bases). The germline CDR1 and CDR2 sequences are SEHNR and FQNEAQ (reference sequence). Trimming shortened V by 3 bases and J by 7 bases, and 12 bases separated the two germline ends. The CDR3 has 13 residues. The CDR3 loop reads CASSFRGVGGYTF. Partial CDR3 DNA: TGTGCCAGCAGCTTTCGAGGGGTGGGTGGC. Using reference TRBV7-9 and TRBJ1-2 for the parts outside the CDR3, the full variable domain is DTGVSQNPRHKITKRGQNVTFRCDPISEHNRLYWYRQTLGQGPEFLTYFQNEAQLEKSRLLSDRFSAERPKGSFSTLEIQRTEQGDSAMYLCASSFRGVGGYTFGSGTRLTVV.

This clone has just a few counts. Read coverage stops 3 residues before the CDR3 terminus; the germline J gene supplies the remainder. The chain joins TRBV5-1 to TRBJ2-3, with TRBD2 matching 11 bases. With 4 bases clipped from V and 3 bases from J, the junction kept 13 bases outside the gene matches. Germline CDR1 reads SGHRS; CDR2 reads YFSETQ. The CDR3 extends over 18 amino acids. CDR3 DNA, as far as it was read: TGCGCCAGCAGCCCCCCCGAGGGTAGCGGGGGGGCAACAGATACG. Amino acid sequence: CASSPPEGSGGATDT. The entire CDR3 sequence reads CASSPPEGSGGATDTQYF.

A remark on this clone: With the read ending 3 residues before the CDR3 end, the germline J gene is used to fill in that end. V is TRBV19 and J is TRBJ2-1; 13 positions agree with TRBD2. Germline V gene data show CDR1 as LNHDA and CDR2 as SQIVND (reference sequence). The CDR3 covers 15 residues. After removal of 6 bases from V and 8 bases from J, the junction contained 7 bases not matched to a gene. The CDR3 bases that were read are TGTGCCAGTAGGCCCCGACTAGCGGGGGGCTATGAG. Protein product: CASRPRLAGGYE. The complete CDR3 sequence is CASRPRLAGGYEQFF.

This clone was seen many times. The CDR3 spells CSARDGVGVQETQYF. The sequenced CDR3 bases are TGCAGTGCTAGAGACGGTGTCGGTGTCCAAGAGACC. This chain connects TRBV20-1 to TRBJ2-5; unclear D gene. The CDR3 end falls 3 residues outside the read, so it is completed with the germline J gene. This CDR3 region has 15 residues. The germline V gene encodes CDR1 DFQATT and CDR2 SNEGSKA (reference sequence). V shed 0 bases and J shed 1 base, with 12 bases lying between them.